The 20 T cell receptor beta chains below were found in one sample sequenced in a study of blood T cell repertoires in COVID-19. TCRdb's copy holds only in-frame clones and misses some; the assay was immunoSEQ multiplex PCR. The repertoire holds 200,000 to 250,000 clones, under 90% seen once, with 5.5% to 8% in the top ten. Sequencing input: peripheral blood. The receptors originated from a man aged 60 to 69 who had recovered from COVID-19.

In the case of this clone: Its ends do not fully match the called genes, so a read error is possible. V and J are TRBV5-1 and TRBJ2-1, with 9 bases that match TRBD2. The germline V gene has CDR1 SGHRS and CDR2 YFSETQ. This CDR3 spans 18 amino acids. The CDR3 here is CASSDYASRGGSSNEQFF. The CDR3, as DNA: TGCGCCAGCAGCGATTATGCCTCGCGGGGGGGCTCCTCCAATGAGCAGTTCTTC. Looking up the rest from reference TRBV5-1 and TRBJ2-1 gives the full variable domain: KAGVTQTPRYLIKTRGQQVTLSCSPISGHRSVSWYQQTPGQGLQFLFEYFSETQRNKGNFPGRFSGRQFSNSRSEMNVSTLELGDSALYLCASSDYASRGGSSNEQFFGPGTRLTVL.

The chain employs TRBV5-1 and TRBJ2-1; a weak D match, TRBD2 (5 bases). Germline assignment: CDR1 SGHRS and CDR2 YFSETQ. Trimming left V 2 bases short and J 7 bases short, with 10 bases between. The CDR3 totals 13 residues. CDR3 amino acids: CASSLLVRNEQFF. Written as DNA, the CDR3 is TGCGCCAGCAGCTTACTAGTTCGTAATGAGCAGTTCTTC.

The chain combines TRBV3-1 (or the pseudogene TRBV3-2) with TRBJ2-3; 7 nucleotides match TRBD2. Germline CDR1 LGHDT, CDR2 YNNKEL (reference sequence). The V and J ends lost 0 bases and 1 base, in that order; junction bases with no gene match: 4. CDR3 length: 16 residues. The CDR3 nucleotides are TGTGCCAGCAGCCAAGAACTGGCGGGGGGCACAGATACGCAGTATTTT. It codes for CASSQELAGGTDTQYF.

This chain joins TRBV10-3 and TRBJ2-3, with D possibly being TRBD2 (5 bases). CDR3 size: 14 residues. The germline V gene encodes CDR1 ENHRY and CDR2 SYGVKD. Trimming left V 2 bases short and J 2 bases short, with 8 bases between. The CDR3 sequence: CAISEEGFTDTQYF. The CDR3 DNA reads as TGTGCCATCAGTGAGGAGGGCTTCACAGATACGCAGTATTTT.

V and J are TRBV9 and TRBJ2-7, with TRBD1 identical over 9 bases. Germline loops: CDR1 SGDLS, CDR2 YYNGEE. The CDR3 spans 14 residues. With V trimmed by 5 bases and J by 2 bases, 5 bases remained unmatched. The CDR3 region has the DNA TGTGCCAGCAGTCCGGGACAGGGTACCTACGAGCAGTACTTC. As protein: CASSPGQGTYEQYF.

The chain uses TRBV28 and TRBJ1-4; maybe TRBD1 (5 bases). The CDR3 is 16 residues long. The V gene lost 7 bases and the J gene lost 3 bases, with 18 bases spanning the gap. Germline-derived CDR1 and CDR2 are MDHEN and SYDVKM. The CDR3: CASKPLGVAPNEKLFF. CDR3 DNA: TGTGCCAGCAAACCTTTAGGGGTTGCGCCTAATGAAAAACTGTTTTTT.

This chain links TRBV5-4 with TRBJ1-3; 7 bases are shared with TRBD1. CDR3 size: 13 residues. Germline V gene sequence: CDR1 SGHNT, CDR2 YYREEE (reference sequence). V shed 6 bases and J 4 bases; nucleotides not matched to a gene: 4. DNA for the CDR3: TGTGCCAGCACCCTACAGGGGGGAAACACCATATATTTT. Translating it yields CASTLQGGNTIYF.

V is TRBV15 and J is TRBJ2-4; 10 bases line up with TRBD1. There are 18 residues in the CDR3. Per the germline V gene, CDR1 is LNHNV and CDR2 is YYDKDF (reference sequence). V shed 3 bases, J shed 2 bases, and the junction held 10 bases outside the gene matches. The CDR3 DNA sequence: TGTGCCACCAGCAGGGCGGGACAGGGGCCGGTTACCAAAAACATTCAGTACTTC. Translation: CATSRAGQGPVTKNIQYF.

This chain links TRBV12-3 or TRBV12-4 with TRBJ1-5; D unclear. The V end lost 0 bases, the J end lost 11 bases, and 11 bases lay between the germline ends. This CDR3 has 13 residues. The CDR3 region is CASSLAEKWAQHF. The DNA of the CDR3 is TGTGCCAGCAGTTTAGCGGAGAAATGGGCCCAGCATTTT.

V is TRBV12-3 or TRBV12-4 and J is TRBJ2-7; D is perhaps TRBD2 (5 bases). The V end lost 3 bases, the J end lost 1 base, and 7 bases lay between the germline ends. This CDR3 has 13 amino acids. The CDR3 nucleotides are TGTGCCAGCAGTTTTAGGACTTCCTACGAGCAGTACTTC. It specifies CASSFRTSYEQYF.

To note about this clone: The sample contains more than one DNA sequence encoding this CDR3. The rearrangement joins TRBV19 to TRBJ2-3, with D uncertain. Between the trimmed V and J ends, which lost 9 bases and 0 bases, there was a span of 10 bases. The CDR3 has 13 residues. Germline V lookup: CDR1 LNHDA, CDR2 SQIVND (reference sequence). CDR3 sequence reads: CASTLGSTDTQYF. The CDR3 region has the DNA TGTGCCAGCACCCTCGGGAGCACAGATACGCAGTATTTT. Using reference TRBV19 and TRBJ2-3 for the parts outside the CDR3, the full variable domain is DGGITQSPKYLFRKEGQNVTLSCEQNLNHDAMYWYRQDPGQGLRLIYYSQIVNDFQKGDIAEGYSVSREKKESFPLTVTSAQKNPTAFYLCASTLGSTDTQYFGPGTRLTVL.

V is TRBV29-1 and J is TRBJ2-7, with 8 bases fitting TRBD1. This CDR3 contains 12 residues. V gave up 5 bases and J gave up 3 bases; unmatched junction bases: 3. Germline V lookup: CDR1 SQVTM, CDR2 ANQGSEA. Here the CDR3 DNA reads TGCAGCGTTCTCGGGACAGGCTACGAGCAGTACTTC. It codes for CSVLGTGYEQYF.

J is TRBJ2-5 and V is TRBV2; D possibly corresponds to TRBD2 (7 bases). Germline V gives CDR1 SNHLY, CDR2 FYNNEI. The V and J ends lost 1 base and 6 bases respectively, with 12 bases between them. The CDR3 runs 14 residues. The CDR3 sequence: CASSEGGGKKTQYF. CDR3 sequence (DNA): TGTGCCAGCAGTGAAGGGGGGGGCAAAAAGACCCAGTACTTC.

The chain is built from TRBV3-1 (or the pseudogene TRBV3-2) and TRBJ1-1, with a tentative D call TRBD1 (5 bases). The CDR3 length is 14 residues. Deletions cut 0 bases from V and 0 bases from J, with 5 bases between. The germline gives CDR1 LGHDT, CDR2 YNNKEL (reference sequence). In DNA form, the CDR3 reads TGTGCCAGCAGCCAAGAAGGGGTGAACACTGAAGCTTTCTTT. Residues: CASSQEGVNTEAFF.

The CDR3 loop reads CASRGDRGNNSPLHF. In DNA form, the CDR3 reads TGTGCCAGCAGGGGGGACAGGGGCAATAATTCACCCCTCCACTTT. This sequence joins TRBV25-1 and TRBJ1-6, with 10 nucleotides matching TRBD1. CDR3 length equals 15 residues. Trimming took 6 bases from V and 5 from J; bases not matched to a gene: 4. Germline CDR1 reads MGHDK; CDR2 reads SYGVNS.

J is TRBJ2-1 and V is TRBV29-1; possible D gene TRBD1, 6 bases. This CDR3 has 13 residues. Germline V lookup: CDR1 SQVTM, CDR2 ANQGSEA. Trimming stripped 4 bases from V and 7 bases from J, with 14 bases between. CDR3 coding DNA: TGCAGCGTTGTTTACAGGGTTGGGAATGAGCAGTTCTTC. It specifies CSVVYRVGNEQFF.

The gene calls are TRBV19 and TRBJ2-1; D ambiguous. The CDR3 is 15 residues long. Germline V CDR1 and CDR2: LNHDA, SQIVND (reference sequence). Trimming pared 1 base from V and 5 bases from J, leaving 12 bases between. CDR3 nucleotide sequence: TGTGCCAGTAGTATAGCGGTTAGCCGAAACAATGAGCAGTTCTTC. Amino acid sequence: CASSIAVSRNNEQFF.

This chain connects TRBV5-6 to TRBJ2-5, with 7 bases matching TRBD1. J was trimmed by 4 bases and V by 6 bases; bases with no gene match: 12. There are 15 residues in the CDR3. In germline, CDR1 is SGHDT, CDR2 YYEEEE. The CDR3 DNA follows: TGTGCCAGCACCCGACAGGGAGTCTTTATAGAGACCCAGTACTTC. Protein product: CASTRQGVFIETQYF.

The rearrangement uses TRBV7-2 and TRBJ2-7, with 10 bases lining up with TRBD2. The CDR3 length is 14 residues. Germline CDR1 and CDR2: SGHTA and FQGNSA. V gave up 5 bases and J gave up 6 bases; unmatched junction bases: 7. The CDR3 DNA reads TGTGCCAGCAGCGGAGCGGGAGGGTTTCTCGAGCAGTACTTC. This gives the protein CASSGAGGFLEQYF. The complete variable domain, with remaining parts taken from reference TRBV7-2 and TRBJ2-7, reads GAGVSQSPSNKVTEKGKDVELRCDPISGHTALYWYRQSLGQGLEFLIYFQGNSAPDKSGLPSDRFSAERTGGSVSTLTIQRTQQEDSAVYLCASSGAGGFLEQYFGPGTRLTVT.

The chain joins TRBV18 to TRBJ2-2, with TRBD1 identical over 11 bases. With 2 bases clipped from V and 7 bases from J, the junction kept 3 bases outside the gene matches. From germline, CDR1 is KGHSH and CDR2 LQKENI. The CDR3 is 15 amino acids. CDR3 DNA: TGTGCCAGCTCACCAAGGACAGGGGGCATCGGGGAGCTGTTTTTT. This encodes CASSPRTGGIGELFF.